This is a list of T cell receptor beta chains from one sample in a study of spatial heterogeneity in lung cancer. TCRdb processed the 5' RACE reads anew with MiXCR; each CDR3 protein has one entry. The sample shows fewer than 9,500 distinct CDR3 sequences, around 8% of them seen only once. The sample consisted of lung tumor tissue, taken at surgery. These receptor sequences come from a male donor with early-stage non-small cell lung cancer. The CDR3 runs from the conserved cysteine through the conserved F or W. The D gene is left open where the match is weak. A clone size is listed for some rows: how often the clone was seen (once, few, many), or a class if it is expanded.

j_call clone_size v_call d_call cdr3_nt cdr3_aa
TRBJ1-5 large TRBV4-1 - TGCGCCAGCAGCCAAGATCATCGGGGTAGCAATCAGCCCCAGCATTTT CASSQDHRGSNQPQHF
TRBJ1-1 many TRBV11-1 TRBD1 TGTGCCAGCAGCCGGGGACAGGGAAGCTTGGGCACTGAAGCTTTCTTT CASSRGQGSLGTEAFF
TRBJ1-4 many TRBV20-1 - TGCAGTGGCTTGGGCAGGGCTAATGAAAAACTGTTTTTT CSGLGRANEKLFF
TRBJ1-4 - TRBV28 - TGTGCCAGCACCAGGGTTCGCGAAAAACTGTTTTTT CASTRVREKLFF
TRBJ1-1 many TRBV20-1 TRBD1 TGCAGTACTCCCCCAGGGTTGGGGGAGGGGGCGCGAGCTTTCTTT CSTPPGLGEGARAFF
TRBJ1-1 few TRBV12-3/TRBV12-4 - TGTGCCAGCACCCCGAGTGAGGGGACTGAAGCTTTCTTT CASTPSEGTEAFF
TRBJ1-2 many TRBV20-1 - TGCAGTGCCTTCTTAACAGGCTTGGCGAACTATGGCTACACCTTC CSAFLTGLANYGYTF
TRBJ2-3 - TRBV20-1 TRBD2 TGCAGTTTTTTTAGACTAGCTGCAGATACGCAGTATTTT CSFFRLAADTQYF
TRBJ2-1 few TRBV20-1 - TGCAGTGCTACCCGGGCTCTAATAATGAATGAGCAGTTCTTC CSATRALIMNEQFF
TRBJ2-7 many TRBV6-1 - TGTGCCAGCAGTGCGACAGGAAGAAATGCCTACGAGCAGTACTTC CASSATGRNAYEQYF
TRBJ2-3 many TRBV12-3/TRBV12-4 - TGTGCCAGCAGTTCCCCGCCGGGCGCGGATACGCAGTATTTT CASSSPPGADTQYF
TRBJ2-5 many TRBV29-1 - TGCAGCGTTGAAATGAGAGGGGGGCAAGAGACCCAGTACTTC CSVEMRGGQETQYF
TRBJ2-7 few TRBV28 TRBD2 TGTGCCAGCCGTTCTAGCGGACACTACGAGCAGTACTTC CASRSSGHYEQYF
TRBJ1-3 - TRBV2 - TGTGCCAGCAAACGAACAGGCGGCGCCGGAAACACCATATATTTT CASKRTGGAGNTIYF
TRBJ1-2 - TRBV20-1 TRBD1 TGCAGTGTTAAGGGACAGGGAGAACGCTATGGCTACACCTTC CSVKGQGERYGYTF
TRBJ1-6 few TRBV15 TRBD1 TGTGCCACCAGCGGCGGGACAGCCTATAATTCACCCCTCCACTTT CATSGGTAYNSPLHF
TRBJ2-1 - TRBV6-2/TRBV6-3 - TGTGCCGGGGGGGGGCCGTACAATGAGCAGTTCTTC CAGGGPYNEQFF
TRBJ1-6 many TRBV20-1 - TGCAGTGCTAGAGATGATCGGGATAGCTCCTATAATTCACCCCTCCACTTT CSARDDRDSSYNSPLHF
TRBJ2-7 - TRBV3-1 TRBD2 TGTGCCAGCAGCCAAGTTAGCGGGAGCTACGAGCAGTACTTC CASSQVSGSYEQYF
TRBJ2-2 many TRBV5-1 TRBD1 TGCGCCAGCAGCTATCGGGACAGGTGGACCGGGGAGCTGTTTTTT CASSYRDRWTGELFF
TRBJ2-5 many TRBV18 - TGTGCCAGCTCACCAACCCAGGGCTGGGAAGAGACCCAGTACTTC CASSPTQGWEETQYF
TRBJ2-7 medium-sized TRBV14 TRBD2 TGTGCCAGCAGCCAAGACACTAGCGGGAGGAGGGAGCAGTACTTC CASSQDTSGRREQYF
TRBJ2-3 many TRBV12-5 TRBD2 TGTGCTAGTGACGGGCCTCAAAGATTTTTAGCGGGGGGCACAGATACGCAGTATTTT CASDGPQRFLAGGTDTQYF
TRBJ2-7 few TRBV25-1 - TGTGCCAGCAGTGATGGGTACGTCGGGTCCTACGAGCAGTACTTC CASSDGYVGSYEQYF
TRBJ1-3 medium-sized TRBV5-1 - TGCGCCAGCAGCCCGAACGGGACACCCCGCTCTGGAAACACCATATATTTT CASSPNGTPRSGNTIYF
TRBJ2-5 large TRBV7-9 TRBD1 TGTGCCAGCAGCCCATACAGGGGCGGAGAGACCCAGTACTTC CASSPYRGGETQYF
TRBJ2-7 many TRBV5-6 - TGTGCCAGCAGCCAGACACTATCCTACGAGCAGTACTTC CASSQTLSYEQYF
TRBJ1-2 medium-sized TRBV20-1 - TGCAGTGCTAGTAGTAGCGGCGGGGTCTCCTATGGCTACACCTTC CSASSSGGVSYGYTF
TRBJ1-2 many TRBV28 - TGTGCCAGCAATAGGGATGACTATGGCTACACCTTC CASNRDDYGYTF
TRBJ1-5 many TRBV27 - TGTGCCAGCACCCTGGGGGTGGGTCAGCCCCAGCATTTT CASTLGVGQPQHF
TRBJ1-5 medium-sized TRBV7-9 TRBD1 TGTGCCAGCAGCTCGACAGGGGGCCGCAATCAGCCCCAGCATTTT CASSSTGGRNQPQHF
TRBJ1-1 medium-sized TRBV10-3 - TGTGCCATCAGATCCGGTAGGACTGAAGCTTTCTTT CAIRSGRTEAFF
TRBJ2-5 - TRBV20-1 - TGCAGTGCTAGAGATGAGGGCGGGCTAGAGGTGGCCCAGTACTTC CSARDEGGLEVAQYF
TRBJ2-7 many TRBV7-3 - TGTGCCAGCAGCTCCGGGCCTAAATACGAGCAGTACTTC CASSSGPKYEQYF
TRBJ1-1 - TRBV18 - TGTGTCAGCTCACCAAGGGGGGACACTGAAGCTTTCTTT CVSSPRGDTEAFF
TRBJ1-2 - TRBV6-5 - TGTGCCAGCAGTTCCACCTATGGCTACACCTTC CASSSTYGYTF
TRBJ2-1 many TRBV7-6 TRBD1 TGTGCCAGCAGCTCGGGGACAGGCTACAATGAGCAGTTCTTC CASSSGTGYNEQFF
TRBJ2-1 many TRBV5-1 TRBD2 TGCGCCAGCAGCCCTCCGGGACTAGCGGGAGCCGAGCAGTTCTTC CASSPPGLAGAEQFF
TRBJ2-7 many TRBV10-2 - TGCGCCAGCAGTGAGTCGATGGGGGACGAGCAGTACTTC CASSESMGDEQYF
TRBJ2-7 many TRBV20-1 TRBD2 TGCAGTGCTAGTACGGGACTAGAGTTTTCCTACGAGCAGTACTTC CSASTGLEFSYEQYF
TRBJ2-1 many TRBV5-1 TRBD1 TGCGCCAGCAGCTTGCTACAGGGGAGATACAATGAGCAGTTCTTC CASSLLQGRYNEQFF
TRBJ1-2 - TRBV6-5 - TGTGCCAGCAGTTCAAGGGTGGAAGATGGCTACACCTTC CASSSRVEDGYTF
TRBJ2-1 few TRBV5-5 - TGTGCCAGCAGCTTGGATGCCAGGGTGGATGAGCAGTTCTTC CASSLDARVDEQFF
TRBJ2-3 few TRBV7-6 TRBD2 TGTGCCAGCAGCTTAGAAGCGGGAGTTCCCGATACGCAGTATTTT CASSLEAGVPDTQYF
TRBJ1-1 few TRBV29-1 - TGCAGCGTGCTTCGAGACAGGAACACTGAAGCTTTCTTT CSVLRDRNTEAFF
TRBJ1-2 large TRBV12-3/TRBV12-4 - TGTGCCAGCAGTTACCCAGGAGGGATTGGCTACACCTTC CASSYPGGIGYTF
TRBJ1-4 many TRBV7-2 - TGTGCCAGCAGCTTATCCCCCCGACCCGCAGAGGTTGGTGAAAAACTGTTTTTT CASSLSPRPAEVGEKLFF